These 8 T cell receptor beta chains were all obtained from the same sample, sequenced in a study of early T cells in non-severe SARS-CoV-2 infection. TCRdb called the 5' RACE reads again in MiXCR, with one record for every CDR3 protein. The repertoire consists of roughly 77,000 distinct CDR3 sequences, with around 12% occurring once and the leading ten covering about 4.5%. What was sequenced was whole blood. The receptors derive from an adult who was a healthcare worker with PCR-confirmed SARS-CoV-2 infection or an uninfected control (not recorded which).

This clonotype occurred a few times. The rearrangement uses TRBV11-2 and TRBJ2-3; D gene unclear. This CDR3 comprises 14 residues. CDR1 SGHAT and CDR2 FQNNGV come from the germline V gene. V was shortened by 5 bases and J by 8 bases, with 17 bases between the two germline ends. CDR3 DNA: TGTGCCAGCAGCACCTCCGATCGGCCGGGTACGCAGTATTTT. Translated, it gives CASSTSDRPGTQYF.

This clonotype was picked up many times. The chain is built from TRBV3-1 and TRBJ2-3; 10 positions agree with TRBD2. Germline CDR1 reads LGHDT; CDR2 reads YNNKEL (reference sequence). The CDR3 runs 17 residues. V shed 0 bases, J shed 4 bases, and the junction held 7 bases outside the gene matches. This CDR3 reads CASSQDDGLAGADTQYF. In DNA, the CDR3 is TGTGCCAGCAGCCAAGATGACGGCCTAGCGGGGGCAGATACGCAGTATTTT.

This clonotype appeared many times. This chain uses TRBV7-8 with TRBJ2-1; perhaps TRBD2 as D (5 bases). V was pared by 9 bases and J by 0 bases, with 15 bases between. From germline, CDR1 is SGHVS and CDR2 FQNEAQ. The CDR3 runs 15 residues. Here the CDR3 DNA reads TGTGCCAGTTCCTCCCCGGGGTCCTCCTACAATGAGCAGTTCTTC. Translated, it gives CASSSPGSSYNEQFF.

This clonotype was counted ten times or more. The V gene is TRBV12-3 or TRBV12-4, the J gene TRBJ2-7, with TRBD2 matching over 11 bases. The V segment lost 10 bases and the J segment 3 bases; nucleotides outside the gene matches: 5. CDR3 length equals 13 residues. The CDR3 region has the DNA TGTGCCATCCCGGGACTAGCGGACTACGAGCAGTACTTC. This translates into CAIPGLADYEQYF.

The genes are TRBV9 and TRBJ2-2, with D perhaps TRBD1 or TRBD2 (5 bases each). The germline V gene has CDR1 SGDLS and CDR2 YYNGEE. The length of the CDR3 is 14 residues. V lost 0 bases and J lost 7, with 10 bases in between. The CDR3 DNA is TGTGCCAGCAGCGTAGCAACGGGGCACGGGGAGCTGTTTTTT. It translates to CASSVATGHGELFF.

The table lists this clonotype with a few counts. This rearrangement joins TRBV12-3 or TRBV12-4 to TRBJ1-1; D may be TRBD1 (6 bases). CDR3 size: 14 residues. V was pared by 6 bases and J by 3 bases, with 14 bases between. As DNA, the CDR3 is TGTGCCAGCAGGGAAAGACAGGAGCACACTGAAGCTTTCTTT. This encodes CASRERQEHTEAFF.

This clonotype was recorded at least ten times. The V gene is TRBV6-2 or TRBV6-3, the J gene TRBJ2-1; D remains ambiguous. V was shortened by 0 bases and J by 5 bases, with 14 bases between the two germline ends. The germline V gene encodes CDR1 MNHEY and CDR2 SVGEGT. The CDR3 consists of 16 residues. DNA of the CDR3: TGTGCCAGCAGTTACTCGATGGCTAGTTATGACAATGAGCAGTTCTTC. Encoded protein: CASSYSMASYDNEQFF.

The sample holds a few counts of this clonotype. The chain has TRBV5-8 and TRBJ1-1, with 10 bases that match TRBD1. Germline loops: CDR1 SGHTS, CDR2 YDEGEE. Trimming at V came to 4 bases and at J to 1 base, leaving 16 bases not matched to a gene. The CDR3 sequence is 19 residues long. The CDR3 nucleotides read TGTGCCAGCAGCAGGGGACCCTCCGGGACAGGGGCGGCGAACACTGAAGCTTTCTTT. This gives the protein CASSRGPSGTGAANTEAFF.